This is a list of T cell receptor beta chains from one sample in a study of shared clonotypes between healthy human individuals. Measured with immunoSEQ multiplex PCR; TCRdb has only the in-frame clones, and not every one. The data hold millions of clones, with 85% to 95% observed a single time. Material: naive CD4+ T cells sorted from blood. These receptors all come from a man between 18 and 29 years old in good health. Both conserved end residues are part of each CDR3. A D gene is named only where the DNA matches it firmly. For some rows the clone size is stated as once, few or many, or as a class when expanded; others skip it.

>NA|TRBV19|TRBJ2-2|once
CASSIGAGGMTGELFF
TGTGCCAGTAGTATAGGGGCCGGAGGGATGACCGGGGAGCTGTTTTTT
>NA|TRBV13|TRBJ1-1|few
CASSLNDGYTEAFF
TGTGCCAGCAGCTTAAACGACGGGTACACTGAAGCTTTCTTT
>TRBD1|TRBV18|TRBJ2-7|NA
CASSPGTGLREQYF
TGTGCCAGCTCACCAGGGACAGGCCTACGGGAGCAGTACTTC
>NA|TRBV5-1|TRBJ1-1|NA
CASSGRQDWTEAFF
TGCGCCAGCAGCGGGAGACAGGATTGGACTGAAGCTTTCTTT
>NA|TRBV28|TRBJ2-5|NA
CASSFPSGLVTQYF
TGTGCCAGCAGTTTTCCCTCTGGATTGGTGACCCAGTACTTC
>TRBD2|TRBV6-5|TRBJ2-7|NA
CASSYSSSGPVYEQYF
TGTGCCAGCAGTTACTCGTCTAGCGGGCCGGTTTACGAGCAGTACTTC
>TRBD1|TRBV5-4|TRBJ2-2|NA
CASSFQGVTGELFF
TGTGCCAGCAGCTTTCAGGGGGTCACCGGGGAGCTGTTTTTT
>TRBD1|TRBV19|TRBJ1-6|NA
CASSRKGQQPLHF
TGTGCCAGTAGTAGAAAGGGACAGCAACCCCTCCACTTT
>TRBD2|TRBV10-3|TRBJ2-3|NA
CAISESMTSGGSTDTQYF
TGTGCCATCAGTGAGTCGATGACTAGCGGGGGGTCAACAGATACGCAGTATTTT
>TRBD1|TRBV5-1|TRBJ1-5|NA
CASSPGQGSNQPQHF
TGCGCCAGCAGCCCCGGACAGGGGAGCAATCAGCCCCAGCATTTT
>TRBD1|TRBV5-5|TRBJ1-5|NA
CASSLSPDRGSNQPQHF
TGTGCCAGCAGCTTGTCCCCCGACAGGGGAAGCAATCAGCCCCAGCATTTT
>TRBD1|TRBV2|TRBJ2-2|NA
CASISRTGEKGGELFF
TGTGCCAGCATCTCAAGGACAGGGGAAAAGGGCGGGGAGCTGTTTTTT
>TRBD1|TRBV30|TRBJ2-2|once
CAWSVIGVPDRDVGELFF
TGTGCCTGGAGTGTAATAGGGGTCCCCGACAGGGATGTCGGGGAGCTGTTTTTT
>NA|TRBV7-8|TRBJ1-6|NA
CASAGAGSPLHF
TGTGCCAGCGCAGGGGCCGGATCACCCCTCCACTTT
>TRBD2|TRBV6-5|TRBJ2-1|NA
CASSRLAGEYNEQFF
TGTGCCAGCAGTCGGCTAGCGGGAGAATATAATGAGCAGTTCTTC
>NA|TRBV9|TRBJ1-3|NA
CASSVDPASGNTIYF
TGTGCCAGCAGCGTAGATCCGGCTTCTGGAAACACCATATATTTT
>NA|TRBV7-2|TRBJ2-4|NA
CASSYTVNSDIQYF
TGTGCCAGCAGCTATACAGTGAACAGTGACATTCAGTACTTC
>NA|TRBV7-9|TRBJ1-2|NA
CASSGGGGYTF
TGTGCCAGCAGTGGGGGAGGCGGCTACACCTTC
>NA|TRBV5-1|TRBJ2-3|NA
CASSLIAGGDLGTQYF
TGCGCCAGCAGCTTGATTGCCGGGGGTGACCTCGGGACGCAGTATTTT
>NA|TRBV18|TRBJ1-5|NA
CASSGTEPSGPQHF
TGTGCCAGCTCGGGAACCGAACCGTCAGGGCCCCAGCATTTT
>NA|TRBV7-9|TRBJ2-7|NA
CASSHGSQVLGDEQYF
TGTGCCAGCAGCCACGGATCACAGGTCCTGGGGGACGAGCAGTACTTC
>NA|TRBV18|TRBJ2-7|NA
CASSASEWPSYEQYF
TGTGCCAGCTCAGCCTCGGAGTGGCCCTCCTACGAGCAGTACTTC
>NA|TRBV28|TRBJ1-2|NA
CASSLGGSYGYTF
TGTGCCAGCAGTTTGGGAGGGAGCTATGGCTACACCTTC
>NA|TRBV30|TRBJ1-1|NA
CAWSHGGSTEAFF
TGTGCCTGGAGTCATGGAGGGAGCACTGAAGCTTTCTTT
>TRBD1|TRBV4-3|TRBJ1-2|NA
CASSQDSQGAYGYTF
TGCGCCAGCAGCCAAGATTCACAGGGGGCTTATGGCTACACCTTC
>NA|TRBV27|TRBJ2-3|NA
CASSLTLGTQYF
TGTGCCAGCAGTTTAACCCTCGGGACGCAGTATTTT
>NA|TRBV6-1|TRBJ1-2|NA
CAGRDNYGYTF
TGTGCCGGACGGGACAACTATGGCTACACCTTC
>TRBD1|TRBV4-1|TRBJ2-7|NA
CASSQDISGGSEQYF
TGCGCCAGCAGCCAAGATATATCAGGGGGCAGCGAGCAGTACTTC
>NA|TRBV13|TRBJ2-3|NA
CASSTSGTDTQYF
TGTGCCAGCAGCACCTCAGGAACAGATACGCAGTATTTT
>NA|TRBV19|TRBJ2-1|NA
CASSSRDRNEQFF
TGTGCCAGTAGTTCTCGAGACCGAAATGAGCAGTTCTTC
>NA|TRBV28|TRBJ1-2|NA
CASSLEQGNYGYTF
TGTGCCAGCAGTTTAGAACAGGGTAACTATGGCTACACCTTC
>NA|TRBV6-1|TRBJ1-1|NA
CASSRDGNTEAFF
TGTGCCAGCAGCCGGGACGGTAACACTGAAGCTTTCTTT
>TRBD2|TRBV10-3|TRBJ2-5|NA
CAIKASGSDETQYF
TGTGCCATCAAGGCTAGCGGGAGTGACGAGACCCAGTACTTC
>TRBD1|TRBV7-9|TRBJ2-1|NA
CASGQLAGGNNEQFF
TGTGCCAGCGGACAACTGGCAGGGGGCAACAATGAGCAGTTCTTC
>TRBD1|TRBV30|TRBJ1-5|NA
CAWSGQGNQPQHF
TGTGCCTGGTCAGGACAGGGGAATCAGCCCCAGCATTTT
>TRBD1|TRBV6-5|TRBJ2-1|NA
CASSPRTGYNEQFF
TGTGCCAGCAGTCCTCGGACAGGATACAATGAGCAGTTCTTC
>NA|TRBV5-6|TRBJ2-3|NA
CASSVTGDLTSTDTQYF
TGTGCCAGCAGCGTGACAGGCGACCTGACCAGCACAGATACGCAGTATTTT